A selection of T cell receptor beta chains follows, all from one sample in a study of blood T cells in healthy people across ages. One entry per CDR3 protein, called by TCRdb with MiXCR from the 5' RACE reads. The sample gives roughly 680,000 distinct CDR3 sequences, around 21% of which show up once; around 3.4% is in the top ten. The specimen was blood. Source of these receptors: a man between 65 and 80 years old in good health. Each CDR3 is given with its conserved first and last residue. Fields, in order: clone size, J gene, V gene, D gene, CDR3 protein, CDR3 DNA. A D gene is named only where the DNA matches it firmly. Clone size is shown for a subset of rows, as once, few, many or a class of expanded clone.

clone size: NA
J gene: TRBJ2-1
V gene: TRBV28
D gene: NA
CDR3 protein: CASRVAGGSPFF
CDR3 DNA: NA

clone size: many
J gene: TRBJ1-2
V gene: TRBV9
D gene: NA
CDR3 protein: CASSRDNYGYTF
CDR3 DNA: TGTGCCAGCAGCCGGGACAACTATGGCTACACCTTC

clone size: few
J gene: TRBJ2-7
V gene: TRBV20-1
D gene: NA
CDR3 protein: CSARPTLSYEQYF
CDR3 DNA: TGCAGTGCTAGACCCACCCTCTCCTACGAGCAGTACTTT

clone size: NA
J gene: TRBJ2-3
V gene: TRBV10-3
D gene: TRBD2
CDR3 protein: CAISETGGGTQYF
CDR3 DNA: TGTGCCATCAGTGAGACGGGGGGGGGTACGCAGTATTTT

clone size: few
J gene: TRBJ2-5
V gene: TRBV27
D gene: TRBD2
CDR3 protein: CASSFSGGPQWETQYF
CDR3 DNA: TGTGCCAGCAGTTTCTCGGGAGGGCCTCAGTGGGAGACCCAGTACTTC

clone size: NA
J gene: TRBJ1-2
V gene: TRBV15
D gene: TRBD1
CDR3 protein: CATSPGGGVEYGYTF
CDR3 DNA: TGTGCCACCAGCCCAGGGGGGGGAGTTGAATATGGCTACACCTTC

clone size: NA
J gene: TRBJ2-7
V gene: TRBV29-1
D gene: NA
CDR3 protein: CGVDQGTYEQYF
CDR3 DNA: TGCGGCGTTGACCAGGGAACCTACGAGCAGTACTTC

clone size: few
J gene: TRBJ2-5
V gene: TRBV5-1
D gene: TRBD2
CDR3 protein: CASSLTSGSFGETQYF
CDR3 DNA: TGCGCCAGCAGCTTGACTAGCGGGAGCTTCGGGGAGACCCAGTACTTC

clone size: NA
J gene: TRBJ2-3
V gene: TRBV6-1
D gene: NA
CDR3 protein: CASSGRFGRGTSTDTQYF
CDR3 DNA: TGTGCCAGCAGTGGCCGTTTCGGCAGGGGTACTAGCACAGATACGCAGTATTTT

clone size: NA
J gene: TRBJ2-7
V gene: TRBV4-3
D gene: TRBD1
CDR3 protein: CASSQDWGQDTSEQYF
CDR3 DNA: TGCGCCAGCAGCCAAGATTGGGGACAGGATACGAGCGAGCAGTACTTC

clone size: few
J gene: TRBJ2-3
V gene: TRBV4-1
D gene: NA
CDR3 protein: CASSQEVSGPDTQYF
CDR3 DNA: TGCGCCAGCAGCCAAGAGGTTAGCGGCCCAGATACGCAGTATTTT

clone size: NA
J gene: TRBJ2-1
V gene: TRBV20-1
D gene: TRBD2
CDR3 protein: CSARLAGGAYNEQFF
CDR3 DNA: TGCAGTGCTAGACTAGCGGGAGGTGCCTACAATGAGCAGTTCTTC

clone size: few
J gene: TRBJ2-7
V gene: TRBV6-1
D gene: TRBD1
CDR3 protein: CASSEETGNKQYF
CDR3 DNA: TGTGCCAGCAGTGAAGAGACAGGGAATAAGCAGTACTTC

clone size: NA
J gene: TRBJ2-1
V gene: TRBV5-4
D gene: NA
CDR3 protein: CASSIDRANEQFF
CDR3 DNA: TGTGCCAGCAGTATTGACCGTGCCAATGAGCAGTTCTTC

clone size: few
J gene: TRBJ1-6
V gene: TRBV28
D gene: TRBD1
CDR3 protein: CASSTRTGRDSPLHF
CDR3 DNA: TGTGCCAGCAGTACACGGACAGGGAGAGATTCACCCCTCCACTTT

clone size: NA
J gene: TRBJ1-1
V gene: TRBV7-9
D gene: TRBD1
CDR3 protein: CASTQRDRGTEAFF
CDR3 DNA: TGTGCCAGCACCCAAAGGGACAGGGGGACTGAAGCTTTCTTT

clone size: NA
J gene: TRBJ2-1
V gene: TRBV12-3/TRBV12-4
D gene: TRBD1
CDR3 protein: CASRGQTGPQFF
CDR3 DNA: TGTGCCAGCAGGGGACAGACAGGGCCACAGTTCTTC

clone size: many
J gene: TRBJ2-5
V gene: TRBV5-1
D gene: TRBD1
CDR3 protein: CASSGTEQETQYF
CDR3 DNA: TGCGCCAGCAGCGGGACAGAGCAAGAGACCCAGTACTTC

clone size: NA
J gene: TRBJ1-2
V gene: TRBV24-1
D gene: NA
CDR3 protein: CATSGDGYYGYTF
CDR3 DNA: TGTGCCACCAGTGGGGACGGCTACTATGGCTACACCTTC

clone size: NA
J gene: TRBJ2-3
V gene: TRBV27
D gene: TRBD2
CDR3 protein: CASSTRWTSGGSTDTQYF
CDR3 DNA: TGTGCCAGCAGTACCCGGTGGACTAGCGGAGGAAGCACAGATACGCAGTATTTT

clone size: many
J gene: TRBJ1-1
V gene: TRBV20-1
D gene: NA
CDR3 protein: CSQLRGGINTEAFF
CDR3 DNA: TGCAGTCAACTAAGGGGGGGGATTAACACTGAAGCTTTCTTT

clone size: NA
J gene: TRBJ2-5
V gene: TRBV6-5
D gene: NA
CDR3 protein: CASSYRRAEETQYF
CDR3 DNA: TGTGCCAGCAGTTACCGGCGGGCAGAAGAGACCCAGTACTTC